A single sample is the source of the 11 T cell receptor beta chains below, sequenced in a study of cytomegalovirus exposure and HLA in healthy donors. Primers included in the PCR were 60 Vbeta and 13 Jbeta primers. The method was immunoSEQ multiplex PCR; TCRdb's version includes in-frame clones alone and lacks a portion of them. The sample has about 110,000 clones; approximately 80% are singletons. Sequenced material: PBMCs. The receptors derive from a woman between 18 and 29 years old in good health and CMV-seropositive.

The V gene is TRBV9, the J gene TRBJ1-2; D unclear. This CDR3 is 16 amino acids long. The V end lost 4 bases, the J end lost 4 bases, and 20 bases lay between the germline ends. Germline V gene data show CDR1 as SGDLS and CDR2 as YYNGEE. The CDR3 protein is CASSSRRYAEFYGYTF. CDR3 nucleotides: TGTGCCAGCAGCTCCCGACGATACGCGGAATTCTATGGCTACACCTTC.

V gene TRBV2 combines with J gene TRBJ1-1, with TRBD1 identical over 7 bases. J lost 5 bases, V lost 6 bases, and 9 bases had no gene match. Germline V gene lookup returns CDR1 SNHLY and CDR2 FYNNEI. CDR3 length: 14 amino acids. The CDR3 reads CASRDEGAGTEAFF. The CDR3, as DNA: TGTGCCAGCAGGGACGAGGGGGCGGGAACTGAAGCTTTCTTT. The entire variable domain, with the rest obtained from reference TRBV2 and TRBJ1-1, is as follows: EPEVTQTPSHQVTQMGQEVILRCVPISNHLYFYWYRQILGQKVEFLVSFYNNEISEKSEIFDDQFSVERPDGSNFTLKIRSTKLEDSAMYFCASRDEGAGTEAFFGQGTRLTVV.

The rearrangement uses TRBV27 and TRBJ2-7; TRBD2 agrees at 7 bases. The CDR3 extends over 14 amino acids. CDR1 MNHEY and CDR2 SMNVEV come from the germline V gene (reference sequence). V shed 3 bases, J shed 9 bases, and the junction held 11 bases outside the gene matches. CDR3 residues: CASSFTGGSVGQYF. The CDR3 nucleotides are TGTGCCAGCAGTTTTACGGGCGGGAGTGTCGGGCAGTACTTC.

This clone was detected only once. The chain links TRBV5-1 to TRBJ2-3, with 14 bases lining up with TRBD2. The CDR3 consists of 15 residues. Germline V gene data show CDR1 as SGHRS and CDR2 as YFSETQ. J lost 4 bases, V lost 4 bases, and 2 bases had no gene match. CDR3: CASSTGLAGADTQYF. The CDR3 DNA follows: TGCGCCAGCAGCACGGGACTAGCGGGAGCAGATACGCAGTATTTT.

V and J are TRBV7-8 and TRBJ2-7; TRBD1 matches 7 bases. The V gene end was trimmed by 2 bases and the J gene end by 2 bases; junction bases not matched to a gene: 3. This CDR3 is 14 amino acids long. Per germline, CDR1 SGHVS and CDR2 FQNEAQ. CDR3 region: CASSLTGAPYEQYF. The DNA for the CDR3 is TGTGCCAGCAGCTTAACAGGGGCTCCCTACGAGCAGTACTTC.

The rearrangement joins TRBV6-1 to TRBJ1-5; 9 bases line up with TRBD1. CDR3 length: 14 residues. V lost 7 bases and J lost 8; bases outside the gene matches: 9. The germline gives CDR1 MNHNS, CDR2 SASEGT. CDR3 loop: CASTRTGAKEPQHF. The CDR3 DNA is TGTGCCAGCACCAGGACAGGGGCCAAGGAGCCCCAGCATTTT.

For the CDR3, the DNA is TGTGCCAGCAGCTTGGGGACAGGGGCGGCTCAGCCCCAGCATTTT. It translates to CASSLGTGAAQPQHF. J is TRBJ1-5 and V is TRBV5-4; 9 bases are a match to TRBD1. CDR1 is SGHNT and CDR2 is YYREEE in the germline V gene (reference sequence). V was pared by 0 bases and J by 6 bases, with 4 bases of the junction left unmatched. The CDR3 has 15 residues.

This chain uses TRBV28 with TRBJ2-6; D unclear. The CDR3 runs 15 residues. The germline V gene encodes CDR1 MDHEN and CDR2 SYDVKM. Trimming stripped 6 bases from V and 0 bases from J, with 9 bases between. CDR3: CASSRTTSGANVLTF. As DNA, the CDR3 is TGTGCCAGCAGCCGAACAACCTCTGGGGCCAACGTCCTGACTTTC.

This rearrangement joins TRBV7-9 to TRBJ1-6; no definite D call. V was clipped by 1 base and J by 4 bases, with 11 bases between them. This CDR3 comprises 16 residues. Germline V lookup: CDR1 SEHNR, CDR2 FQNEAQ (reference sequence). The CDR3 reads CASSLGALTYNSPLHF. The CDR3 region has the DNA TGTGCCAGCAGCTTAGGGGCACTCACTTATAATTCACCCCTCCACTTT. The full variable domain, rest sourced from reference TRBV7-9 and TRBJ1-6, is DTGVSQNPRHKITKRGQNVTFRCDPISEHNRLYWYRQTLGQGPEFLTYFQNEAQLEKSRLLSDRFSAERPKGSFSTLEIQRTEQGDSAMYLCASSLGALTYNSPLHFGNGTRLTVT.

The chain has TRBV18 and TRBJ2-1; TRBD1 might be the D (5 bases). The CDR3 runs 11 residues. Per the germline V gene, CDR1 is KGHSH and CDR2 is LQKENI. Trimming stripped 1 base from V and 10 bases from J, with 5 bases between. CDR3 DNA: TGTGCCAGCTCACCACGACAGGAGCAGTTCTTC. Amino acids: CASSPRQEQFF. Using reference TRBV18 and TRBJ2-1 for the parts outside the CDR3, the full variable domain is NAGVMQNPRHLVRRRGQEARLRCSPMKGHSHVYWYRQLPEEGLKFMVYLQKENIIDESGMPKERFSAEFPKEGPSILRIQQVVRGDSAAYFCASSPRQEQFFGPGTRLTVL.

V gene TRBV28 combines with J gene TRBJ2-3; 11 bases agree with TRBD1. The CDR3 has 16 amino acids. From germline, CDR1 is MDHEN and CDR2 SYDVKM. The J segment lost 3 bases and the V segment lost 5 bases, leaving 7 bases of the junction unmatched. CDR3 in amino acids: CASSPYRDRGTDTQYF. In DNA form, the CDR3 reads TGTGCCAGCAGTCCATACCGGGACAGGGGGACAGATACGCAGTATTTT.